The 14 T cell receptor beta chains presented below share a single source sample, sequenced in a study of T cell repertoires in cytomegalovirus infection. Via MiXCR, TCRdb re-called the reads, giving one row per CDR3 protein. There are about 330,000 distinct CDR3 sequences in the sample; approximately 30% occur only once, and roughly 14% lies in the top ten. These receptors are not linked to any known antigen. This material consisted of cultured PBMCs, taken from culture after CMV antigen stimulation. These receptors all come from a human donor in good health (CMV status not recorded). Some clones in this sample may be carry-over from other donors' samples.

The J gene is TRBJ2-1, the V gene TRBV6-1; perhaps D is TRBD1 or TRBD2 (5 bases each). Trimming removed 10 bases from V and 3 bases from J, with 22 bases in between. In germline, CDR1 is MNHNS, CDR2 SASEGT. The CDR3 loop spans 16 amino acids. As DNA, the CDR3 is TGTGCCACCACAGAGGGCCAGGGCTTAGACTACAATGAGCAGTTCTTC. It is translated as CATTEGQGLDYNEQFF.

This chain connects TRBV7-8 to TRBJ2-7; D possibly corresponds to TRBD1 (7 bases). Germline CDR1 and CDR2: SGHVS and FQNEAQ. V gave up 2 bases and J gave up 6 bases, with 17 bases separating them. This CDR3 is 15 amino acids long. The CDR3, as DNA: TGTGCCAGCAGCTTACTTTCCAGGGGGGTAAGCGAGCAGTACGTC. Its translation is CASSLLSRGVSEQYV.

The CDR3, as DNA: TGTGCCAGCAGCCGCAGTGTGGTGTTCCCCGAAGCTTTCTTT. As protein: CASSRSVVFPEAFF. V usage is TRBV12-3 or TRBV12-4 and J usage is TRBJ1-1, with D uncertain. With 6 bases removed from V and 8 bases from J, the gap between germline ends came to 19 bases. The CDR3 contains 14 residues.

The sample holds many counts of this clonotype. The CDR3 protein is CASSLRDDPYEQYF. The CDR3 DNA reads TGTGCCAGCAGCTTAAGGGACGACCCTTACGAGCAGTACTTC. The chain carries TRBV7-2 and TRBJ2-7; perhaps D is TRBD1 or TRBD2 (5 bases each). The CDR3 is made up of 14 amino acids. V lost 2 bases to trimming and J lost 4 bases, with 12 bases between them. CDR1 and CDR2 from the germline V gene are SGHTA and FQGNSA.

This clonotype was detected only a few times. This chain uses TRBV28 with TRBJ2-2, with 11 bases that match TRBD1. Per the germline V gene, CDR1 is MDHEN and CDR2 is SYDVKM. After removal of 8 bases from V and 6 bases from J, the junction contained 8 bases not matched to a gene. The CDR3 loop spans 15 amino acids. CDR3 region: CASLGTGGFAGELFF. The CDR3 region has the DNA TGTGCCAGCTTAGGGACAGGGGGTTTCGCCGGGGAGCTGTTTTTT. The full variable domain, its missing parts supplied by reference TRBV28 and TRBJ2-2, is DVKVTQSSRYLVKRTGEKVFLECVQDMDHENMFWYRQDPGLGLRLIYFSYDVKMKEKGDIPEGYSVSREKKERFSLILESASTNQTSMYLCASLGTGGFAGELFFGEGSRLTVL.

The chain is built from TRBV7-2 and TRBJ1-1; D is possibly TRBD1 (5 bases). The CDR3 has 13 residues. The V end lost 4 bases, the J end lost 3 bases, and 9 bases lay between the germline ends. Germline V CDR1 and CDR2: SGHTA, FQGNSA. The CDR3 bases are TGTGCCAGCAGCTCCCCGGGGGACACTGAAGCTTTCTTT. This translates into CASSSPGDTEAFF.

The rearrangement uses TRBV7-2 and TRBJ2-1; no firm D call. V dropped 7 bases and J dropped 0 bases, with 19 bases sitting between them. The CDR3 has 17 amino acids. CDR1 is SGHTA and CDR2 is FQGNSA in the germline V gene. In DNA form, the CDR3 reads TGTGCCAGCACCCCCCCCCCGGTCCCAAGCTCCTACAATGAGCAGTTCTTC. Its protein product is CASTPPPVPSSYNEQFF.

This chain uses TRBV19 with TRBJ2-5; D is unclear. V lost 3 bases, J lost 2 bases, and 10 bases lay in between. There are 14 residues in the CDR3. Germline V CDR1 and CDR2: LNHDA, SQIVND (reference sequence). DNA of the CDR3: TGTGCCAGTAGTATCGACGACTTGCAAGAGACCCAGTACTTC. Translation: CASSIDDLQETQYF.

This clonotype was counted ten times or more. The J gene is TRBJ2-1, the V gene TRBV7-2; D remains ambiguous. The V gene lost 5 bases and the J gene lost 6 bases, with 11 bases spanning the gap. The CDR3 is 13 amino acids. Germline assignment: CDR1 SGHTA and CDR2 FQGNSA. CDR3 sequence (DNA): TGTGCCAGCAGCCCCGGGCCAGTCAATGAGCAGTTCTTC. Its translation: CASSPGPVNEQFF.

The sample holds a few counts of this clonotype. The V gene is TRBV10-2, the J gene TRBJ1-1, with 8 nucleotides matching TRBD1. J was trimmed by 5 bases and V by 2 bases; bases with no gene match: 7. The CDR3 sequence is 15 residues long. Looked up from germline, CDR1 is WSHSY and CDR2 is SAAADI. The CDR3 DNA reads TGCGCCAGCAGTGAGGCGAACAGGGGGGGGACTGAAGCTTTCTTT. The encoded protein is CASSEANRGGTEAFF.

The chain employs TRBV12-3 or TRBV12-4 and TRBJ1-1; D is uncertain. CDR3 length: 14 residues. V gave up 6 bases and J gave up 0 bases, with 11 bases separating them. DNA for the CDR3: TGTGCCAGCAGACTTGCCGGCGTGAACACTGAAGCTTTCTTT. This encodes CASRLAGVNTEAFF.

The genes are TRBV12-3 or TRBV12-4 and TRBJ2-4; TRBD1 is a possible D gene (6 bases). The CDR3 extends over 13 amino acids. The V gene lost 4 bases and the J gene lost 6 bases, with 10 bases spanning the gap. As DNA, the CDR3 is TGTGCCAGCAGTTACCTCAGGGGAAACATTCAGTACTTC. This encodes CASSYLRGNIQYF.

This clonotype appeared a few times. V is TRBV7-9 and J is TRBJ2-1; D remains unclear. V dropped 2 bases and J dropped 6 bases, with 11 bases sitting between them. Germline loops: CDR1 SEHNR, CDR2 FQNEAQ (reference sequence). CDR3 length: 14 residues. The CDR3 reads CASSLYPAPNEQFF. The CDR3, as DNA: TGTGCCAGCAGCTTATACCCCGCGCCCAATGAGCAGTTCTTC. The whole variable domain, remainder taken from reference TRBV7-9 and TRBJ2-1, is DTGVSQNPRHKITKRGQNVTFRCDPISEHNRLYWYRQTLGQGPEFLTYFQNEAQLEKSRLLSDRFSAERPKGSFSTLEIQRTEQGDSAMYLCASSLYPAPNEQFFGPGTRLTVL.

This clonotype was detected a few times. CDR3 bases: TGTGCCAGCAGTTTTCTCGGGGGAGCGGGAGAAGTAGCCGGGGAGCTGTTTTTT. Its protein is CASSFLGGAGEVAGELFF. The chain has TRBV12-3 or TRBV12-4 and TRBJ2-2; 8 bases match TRBD2. The CDR3 loop spans 18 amino acids. Trimming cost V 3 bases and J 6 bases; bases outside gene matches: 15.